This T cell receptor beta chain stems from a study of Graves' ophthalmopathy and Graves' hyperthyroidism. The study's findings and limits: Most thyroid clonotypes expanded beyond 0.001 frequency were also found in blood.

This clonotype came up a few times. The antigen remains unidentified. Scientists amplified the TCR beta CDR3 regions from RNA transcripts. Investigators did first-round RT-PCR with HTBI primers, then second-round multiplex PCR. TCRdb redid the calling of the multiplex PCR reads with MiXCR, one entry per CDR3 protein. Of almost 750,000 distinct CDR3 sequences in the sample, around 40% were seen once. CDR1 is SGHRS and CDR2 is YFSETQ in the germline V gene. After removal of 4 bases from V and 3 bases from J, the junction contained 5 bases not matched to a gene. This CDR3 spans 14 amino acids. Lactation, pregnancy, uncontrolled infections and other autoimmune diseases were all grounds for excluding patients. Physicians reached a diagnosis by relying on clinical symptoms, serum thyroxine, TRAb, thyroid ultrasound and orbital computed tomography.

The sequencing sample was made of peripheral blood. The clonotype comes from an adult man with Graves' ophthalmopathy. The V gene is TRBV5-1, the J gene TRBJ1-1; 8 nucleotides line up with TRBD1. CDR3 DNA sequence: TGCGCCAGCAGCCGAGAGACAGGGGACACTGAAGCTTTCTTT. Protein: CASSRETGDTEAFF.